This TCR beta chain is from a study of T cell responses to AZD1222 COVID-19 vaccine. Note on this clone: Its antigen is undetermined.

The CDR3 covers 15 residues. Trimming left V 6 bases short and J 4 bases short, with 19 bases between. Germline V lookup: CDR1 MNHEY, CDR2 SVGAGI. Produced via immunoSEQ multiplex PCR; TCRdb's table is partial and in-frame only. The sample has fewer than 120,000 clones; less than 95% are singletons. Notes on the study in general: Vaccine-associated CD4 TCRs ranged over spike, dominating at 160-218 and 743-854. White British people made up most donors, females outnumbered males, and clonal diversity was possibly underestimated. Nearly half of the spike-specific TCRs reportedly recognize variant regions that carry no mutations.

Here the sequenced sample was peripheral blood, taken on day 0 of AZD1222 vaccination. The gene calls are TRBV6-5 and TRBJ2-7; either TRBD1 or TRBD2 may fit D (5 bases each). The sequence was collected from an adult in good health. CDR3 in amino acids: CASRQRDLSIYEQYF. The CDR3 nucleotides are TGTGCCAGCAGGCAAAGGGACCTATCTATTTACGAGCAGTACTTC.